This is a list of T cell receptor beta chains from one sample in a study of regulatory T cells in long-lasting Graves disease. TCRdb re-called the multiplex PCR reads with MiXCR, one entry per CDR3 protein. The sample records 300,000 to 450,000 distinct CDR3 sequences, about a sixth being singletons. Specimen: peripheral blood mononuclear cells (PBMCs), collected at new diagnosis, from a patient treated with antithyroid drugs. All receptors come from a female donor with Graves disease. Both conserved end residues are part of each CDR3. D genes are given only for firm matches. Not every row has a clone size; where given, it reads once, few, many or a size class.

clone_size	v_call	d_call	cdr3_length	j_call	cdr3_nt	cdr3_aa
few	TRBV12-3/TRBV12-4	-	14	TRBJ2-1	TGTGCCAGCACCCCGGGACACCACTACAATGAGCAGTTCTTC	CASTPGHHYNEQFF
-	TRBV28	-	15	TRBJ2-2	TGTGCCAGCAGTTTAATCCATACGAACACCGGGGAGCTGTTTTTT	CASSLIHTNTGELFF
many	TRBV12-5	TRBD1	14	TRBJ1-1	TGTGCTAGTGGTTTACGGACAGGGCGTACTGAAGCTTTCTTT	CASGLRTGRTEAFF
many	TRBV5-1	TRBD1	16	TRBJ2-1	TGCGCCAGCAGCCTGGGCGGGACAGGGCCCTACAATGAGCAGTTCTTC	CASSLGGTGPYNEQFF
few	TRBV12-3/TRBV12-4	TRBD1	13	TRBJ2-5	TGTGCCAGCAGACAGGGGATGGACGAGACCCAGTACTTC	CASRQGMDETQYF
many	TRBV6-1	TRBD1	16	TRBJ2-2	TGTGCCAGCAGTGAAGTCCCAGGGGGCTTGGACGGGGAGCTGTTTTTT	CASSEVPGGLDGELFF
few	TRBV25-1	TRBD1	18	TRBJ1-6	TGTGCCAGCAGTGGCACTCTCCCAGGGGCAGGGGGTAATTCACCCCTCCACTTT	CASSGTLPGAGGNSPLHF
many	TRBV19	TRBD1	14	TRBJ2-1	TGTGCCAGTAGCGCCGGGACAGGGACGGGTGAGCAGTTCTTC	CASSAGTGTGEQFF
few	TRBV7-6	TRBD1	16	TRBJ2-7	TGTGCCAGCAGCTTAAGTTTTGGGACAGGGACGGACGAGCAGTACTTC	CASSLSFGTGTDEQYF
many	TRBV6-1	TRBD1	16	TRBJ1-5	TGTGCCAGCAGCCGGGGACAGGGAGTCAGCAATCAGCCCCAGCATTTT	CASSRGQGVSNQPQHF
-	TRBV5-1	-	17	TRBJ2-6	TGCGCCAGCAGCTCGGCTTGGCTAGGGCTTTCGGCCAACGTCCTGACTTTC	CASSSAWLGLSANVLTF
many	TRBV2	TRBD2	15	TRBJ2-3	TGTGCCAGCAGTGATCGCGGGAGGGGCACAGATACGCAGTATTTT	CASSDRGRGTDTQYF
many	TRBV3-1	-	16	TRBJ2-3	TGTGCCAGCAGCCCATATGGGGCCACTAGCACAGATACGCAGTATTTT	CASSPYGATSTDTQYF
many	TRBV7-9	TRBD2	17	TRBJ2-5	TGTGCCAGCAGCTTCCCCGGGACTAGCGGGAGGAGCGAGACCCAGTACTTC	CASSFPGTSGRSETQYF
many	TRBV11-2	-	15	TRBJ2-1	TGTGCCAGCAGCTTGGGCGGGCAATCCTACAATGAGCAGTTCTTC	CASSLGGQSYNEQFF
-	TRBV25-1	TRBD1	17	TRBJ2-6	TGTGCCAGCAGTGGGGGACAGGGGGCGATTGGGGCCAACGTCCTGACTTTC	CASSGGQGAIGANVLTF
-	TRBV27	-	14	TRBJ2-2	TGTGCCAGCACCCATCTGGACTCTACCGGGGAGCTGTTTTTT	CASTHLDSTGELFF